This entry describes one TCR beta chain. Its antigen is not known. TCRdb called the RT-PCR reads again in MiXCR, with one record for every CDR3 protein. Of about 540,000 distinct CDR3 sequences in the sample, around 15% are singletons; the top ten hold approximately 12%. This record comes from a study of response to subunit inactivated influenza vaccine. Study-wide points: Authors suggested seasonal influenza vaccinations each recruit few new T cells.

The source material was PBMCs from blood, sampled about 12 days after vaccination. This sequence originates from a man aged 50-60 years who received an inactivated influenza vaccine.

Here the CDR3 reads CASSYAITNEKLFF. For the CDR3, the DNA is TGTGCCAGCAGTTACGCGATAACTAATGAAAAACTGTTTTTT. The chain has TRBV6-5 and TRBJ1-4; D is uncertain. This CDR3 spans 14 amino acids. Germline loops: CDR1 MNHEY, CDR2 SVGAGI. The germline V and J ends were trimmed by 2 bases and 1 base, with 5 bases remaining between them.